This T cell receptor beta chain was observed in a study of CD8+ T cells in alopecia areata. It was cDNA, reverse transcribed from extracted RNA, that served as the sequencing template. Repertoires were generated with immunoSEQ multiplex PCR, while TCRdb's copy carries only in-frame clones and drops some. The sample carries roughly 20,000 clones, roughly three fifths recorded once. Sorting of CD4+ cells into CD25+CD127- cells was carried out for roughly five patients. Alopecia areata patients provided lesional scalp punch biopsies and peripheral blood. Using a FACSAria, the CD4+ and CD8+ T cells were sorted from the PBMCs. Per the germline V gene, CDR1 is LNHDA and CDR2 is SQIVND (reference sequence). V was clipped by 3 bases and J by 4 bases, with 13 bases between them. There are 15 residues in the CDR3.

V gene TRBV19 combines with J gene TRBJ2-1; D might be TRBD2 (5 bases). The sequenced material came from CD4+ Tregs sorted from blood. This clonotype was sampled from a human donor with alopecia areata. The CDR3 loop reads CASSIALDYYNEQFF. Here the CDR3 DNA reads TGTGCCAGTAGTATCGCACTAGATTATTACAATGAGCAGTTCTTC.